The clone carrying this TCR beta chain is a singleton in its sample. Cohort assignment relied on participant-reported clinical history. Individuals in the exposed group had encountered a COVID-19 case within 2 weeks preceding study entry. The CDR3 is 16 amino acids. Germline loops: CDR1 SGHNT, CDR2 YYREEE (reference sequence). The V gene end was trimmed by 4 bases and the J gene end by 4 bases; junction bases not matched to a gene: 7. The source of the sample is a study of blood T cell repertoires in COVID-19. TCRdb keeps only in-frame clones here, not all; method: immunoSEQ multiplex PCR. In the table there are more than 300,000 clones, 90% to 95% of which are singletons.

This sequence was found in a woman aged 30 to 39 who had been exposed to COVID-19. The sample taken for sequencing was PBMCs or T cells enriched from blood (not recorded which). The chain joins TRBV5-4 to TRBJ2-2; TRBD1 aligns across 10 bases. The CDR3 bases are TGTGCCAGCAGCCGAGGGGGGACAGGGGCCACCGGGGAGCTGTTTTTT. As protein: CASSRGGTGATGELFF.